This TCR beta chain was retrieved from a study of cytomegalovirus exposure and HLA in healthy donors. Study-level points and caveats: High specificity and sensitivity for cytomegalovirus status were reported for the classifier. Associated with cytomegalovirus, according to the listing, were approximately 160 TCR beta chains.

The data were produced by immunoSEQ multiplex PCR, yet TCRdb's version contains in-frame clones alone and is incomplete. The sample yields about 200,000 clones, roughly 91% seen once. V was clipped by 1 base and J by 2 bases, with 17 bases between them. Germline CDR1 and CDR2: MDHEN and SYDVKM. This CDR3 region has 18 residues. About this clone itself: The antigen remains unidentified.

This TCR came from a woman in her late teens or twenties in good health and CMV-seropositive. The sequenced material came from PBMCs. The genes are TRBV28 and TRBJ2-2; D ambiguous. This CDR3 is CASSLSTLIELNTGELFF. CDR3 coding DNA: TGTGCCAGCAGTTTATCCACCCTAATAGAGCTAAACACCGGGGAGCTGTTTTTT. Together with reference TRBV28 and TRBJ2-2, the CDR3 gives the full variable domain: DVKVTQSSRYLVKRTGEKVFLECVQDMDHENMFWYRQDPGLGLRLIYFSYDVKMKEKGDIPEGYSVSREKKERFSLILESASTNQTSMYLCASSLSTLIELNTGELFFGEGSRLTVL.